Included here is one T cell receptor beta chain sequence, with context. Its antigen is not known. V dropped 6 bases and J dropped 4; count of bases not matched to a gene: 6. In germline, CDR1 is SGHTA, CDR2 FQGNSA. The CDR3 length is 15 residues. Sequenced by immunoSEQ multiplex PCR; TCRdb stores in-frame clones only, minus some. The table includes about 110,000 clones, 70% to 90% detected once. The data originate from a study of T cell responses to AZD1222 COVID-19 vaccine. Study-level findings and limits: Of spike-specific TCRs, nearly half reportedly target regions left unmutated in variants. It was only a handful of AZD1222 recipients who were seropositive at baseline. It should be noted that donors were predominantly white British and more often female, and clonal diversity was possibly underestimated.

Pooling of second doses given at about 4 or about 12 weeks was done. The origin of this receptor is an adult who received the AZD1222 COVID-19 vaccine. The specimen comprised peripheral blood, sampled 28 days after the second AZD1222 dose. The chain combines TRBV7-2 with TRBJ2-1, with 10 nucleotides matching TRBD2. This CDR3 is CASREGLAVYNEQFF. The CDR3 DNA reads as TGTGCCAGCAGAGAAGGACTAGCGGTATACAATGAGCAGTTCTTC. The full variable domain, rest sourced from reference TRBV7-2 and TRBJ2-1, is GAGVSQSPSNKVTEKGKDVELRCDPISGHTALYWYRQSLGQGLEFLIYFQGNSAPDKSGLPSDRFSAERTGGSVSTLTIQRTQQEDSAVYLCASREGLAVYNEQFFGPGTRLTVL.